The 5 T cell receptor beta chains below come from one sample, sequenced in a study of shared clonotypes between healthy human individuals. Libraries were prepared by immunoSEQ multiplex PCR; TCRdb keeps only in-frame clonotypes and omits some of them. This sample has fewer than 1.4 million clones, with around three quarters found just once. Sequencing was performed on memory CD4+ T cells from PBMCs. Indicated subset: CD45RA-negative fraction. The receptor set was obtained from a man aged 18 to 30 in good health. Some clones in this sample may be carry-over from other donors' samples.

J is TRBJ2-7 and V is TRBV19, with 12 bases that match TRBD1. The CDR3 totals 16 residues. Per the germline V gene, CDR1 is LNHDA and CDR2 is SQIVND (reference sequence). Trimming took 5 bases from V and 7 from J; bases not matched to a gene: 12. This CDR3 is CASSVTGTGGAGEQYF. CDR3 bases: TGTGCCAGTAGTGTGACCGGGACAGGGGGCGCGGGGGAGCAGTACTTC.

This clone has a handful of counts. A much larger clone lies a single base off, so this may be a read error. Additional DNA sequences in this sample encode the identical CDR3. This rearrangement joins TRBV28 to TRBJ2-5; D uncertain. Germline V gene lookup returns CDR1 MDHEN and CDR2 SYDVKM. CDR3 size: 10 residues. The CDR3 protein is CASSSETQYF. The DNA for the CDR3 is TGCGCCAGCAGTAGCGAGACCCAGTACTTC.

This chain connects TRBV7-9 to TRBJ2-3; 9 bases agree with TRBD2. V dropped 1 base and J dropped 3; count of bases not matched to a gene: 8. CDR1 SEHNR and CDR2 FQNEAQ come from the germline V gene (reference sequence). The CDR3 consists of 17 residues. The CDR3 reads CASSLGIAGGPTDTQYF. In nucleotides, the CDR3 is TGTGCCAGCAGCTTAGGGATTGCGGGAGGGCCGACAGATACGCAGTATTTT.

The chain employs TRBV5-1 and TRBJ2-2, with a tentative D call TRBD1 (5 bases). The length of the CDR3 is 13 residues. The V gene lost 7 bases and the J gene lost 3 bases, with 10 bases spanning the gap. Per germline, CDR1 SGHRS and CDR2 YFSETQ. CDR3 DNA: TGCGCCAGCGGGGCAGAAGACACCGGGGAGCTGTTTTTT. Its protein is CASGAEDTGELFF.

The DNA of the CDR3 is TGTGCCAGCGACTCCCTCAAAGCTTTCTTT. It codes for CASDSLKAFF. This sequence joins TRBV6-1 and TRBJ1-1; D is unclear. The CDR3 totals 10 residues. The germline V gene encodes CDR1 MNHNS and CDR2 SASEGT. The V end was cut by 8 bases, the J end by 9 bases, with 10 bases between.